The rows below give T cell receptor beta chains drawn from one sample of a study of cytomegalovirus exposure and HLA in healthy donors. Assay used: immunoSEQ multiplex PCR; TCRdb lists only in-frame clones, some missing. The data contain about 160,000 clones, about 90% of them singletons. The specimen sequenced was PBMCs. The receptors stem from a woman aged 18-29 years in good health and CMV-seropositive. CDR3s include the opening cysteine and the closing phenylalanine or tryptophan. The order of the fields is V gene, D gene, clone size, J gene, CDR3 protein, CDR3 DNA. The D gene is left open where the match is weak. Part of the rows lack a size; the others show once, few, many or a class for expanded clones.

v_call: TRBV4-2; d_call: .; clone_size: .; j_call: TRBJ2-7; cdr3_aa: CASSQSGYLSYEQYF; cdr3_nt: TGTGCCAGCAGCCAAAGCGGGTACCTCTCCTACGAGCAGTACTTC
v_call: TRBV2; d_call: .; clone_size: .; j_call: TRBJ1-2; cdr3_aa: CASSVDSQNGYTF; cdr3_nt: TGTGCCAGCAGTGTGGACAGTCAAAATGGCTACACCTTC
v_call: TRBV5-1; d_call: .; clone_size: .; j_call: TRBJ1-6; cdr3_aa: CASSSPLEAGPNSPLHF; cdr3_nt: TGCGCCAGCAGCTCCCCCCTAGAGGCAGGGCCCAATTCACCCCTCCACTTT
v_call: TRBV15; d_call: .; clone_size: few; j_call: TRBJ1-1; cdr3_aa: CATSRDLTGLNTEAFF; cdr3_nt: TGTGCCACCAGCAGAGATCTTACAGGGTTGAACACTGAAGCTTTCTTT
v_call: TRBV4-2; d_call: .; clone_size: .; j_call: TRBJ2-1; cdr3_aa: CASSQDKSNEQFF; cdr3_nt: TGTGCCAGCAGCCAAGATAAAAGCAACGAGCAGTTCTTC
v_call: TRBV21-1; d_call: .; clone_size: .; j_call: TRBJ1-5; cdr3_aa: CASSINAGYQPQHF; cdr3_nt: TGTGCCAGCAGCATTAATGCGGGATATCAGCCCCAGCATTTT
v_call: TRBV7-2; d_call: .; clone_size: .; j_call: TRBJ1-3; cdr3_aa: CASSSDRSGNTIYF; cdr3_nt: TGTGCCAGCAGCTCCGACAGATCTGGAAACACCATATATTTT
v_call: TRBV9; d_call: .; clone_size: .; j_call: TRBJ2-3; cdr3_aa: CASSPPSVDTQYF; cdr3_nt: TGTGCCAGCAGCCCACCGTCGGTTGATACGCAGTATTTT
v_call: TRBV29-1; d_call: TRBD1; clone_size: .; j_call: TRBJ2-7; cdr3_aa: CSVVRQGNAYEQYF; cdr3_nt: TGCAGCGTTGTACGACAGGGGAACGCCTACGAGCAGTACTTC
v_call: TRBV11-2; d_call: .; clone_size: .; j_call: TRBJ1-1; cdr3_aa: CASTLFGQLNTEAFF; cdr3_nt: TGTGCCAGCACCTTATTCGGACAGTTGAACACTGAAGCTTTCTTT
v_call: TRBV7-9; d_call: TRBD1; clone_size: few; j_call: TRBJ1-2; cdr3_aa: CASSRRGIYGYTF; cdr3_nt: TGTGCCAGCAGCCGCAGGGGGATCTATGGCTACACCTTC
v_call: TRBV6-5; d_call: TRBD2; clone_size: .; j_call: TRBJ2-3; cdr3_aa: CASSYGGVDTQYF; cdr3_nt: TGTGCCAGCAGTTACGGGGGGGTAGATACGCAGTATTTT
v_call: TRBV5-1; d_call: TRBD2; clone_size: .; j_call: TRBJ2-5; cdr3_aa: CASSEGLAGAQYF; cdr3_nt: TGCGCCAGCAGCGAGGGACTAGCGGGAGCCCAGTACTTC
v_call: TRBV6-5; d_call: TRBD1; clone_size: few; j_call: TRBJ1-6; cdr3_aa: CASNTGGKSPLHF; cdr3_nt: TGTGCCAGCAATACAGGGGGAAAATCACCCCTCCACTTT
v_call: TRBV25-1; d_call: TRBD2; clone_size: .; j_call: TRBJ2-1; cdr3_aa: CASSELGGLAGVNEQFF; cdr3_nt: TGTGCCAGCAGTGAATTGGGGGGACTAGCGGGGGTAAACGAGCAGTTCTTC
v_call: TRBV7-6; d_call: TRBD2; clone_size: .; j_call: TRBJ2-7; cdr3_aa: CASSLASGLAGLDEQYF; cdr3_nt: TGTGCCAGCAGCTTAGCTTCGGGACTAGCGGGGCTGGACGAGCAGTACTTC
v_call: TRBV6-1; d_call: TRBD1; clone_size: .; j_call: TRBJ2-1; cdr3_aa: CASSGYRDRGLREQFF; cdr3_nt: TGTGCCAGCAGTGGATACCGGGACAGGGGGCTCCGGGAGCAGTTCTTC
v_call: TRBV2; d_call: TRBD2; clone_size: once; j_call: TRBJ2-1; cdr3_aa: CASSELAGAYNEQFF; cdr3_nt: TGTGCCAGCAGTGAACTAGCGGGGGCATACAATGAGCAGTTCTTC
v_call: TRBV7-2; d_call: .; clone_size: .; j_call: TRBJ2-7; cdr3_aa: CASSTRSSYEQYF; cdr3_nt: TGTGCCAGCAGCACAAGATCCTCCTACGAGCAGTACTTC
v_call: TRBV9; d_call: .; clone_size: .; j_call: TRBJ1-1; cdr3_aa: CASSPSSRQVWSTEAFF; cdr3_nt: TGTGCCAGCAGCCCAAGTAGCAGACAGGTATGGAGCACTGAAGCTTTCTTT
v_call: TRBV6-1; d_call: TRBD1; clone_size: .; j_call: TRBJ1-5; cdr3_aa: CASSETGGPLNQPQHF; cdr3_nt: TGTGCCAGCAGTGAAACAGGGGGGCCCCTCAATCAGCCCCAGCATTTT
v_call: TRBV9; d_call: .; clone_size: .; j_call: TRBJ2-7; cdr3_aa: CASSGPSRTGGGSWEQYF; cdr3_nt: TGTGCCAGCAGCGGCCCAAGTCGGACAGGAGGGGGTTCGTGGGAGCAGTACTTC
v_call: TRBV6-1; d_call: TRBD1; clone_size: .; j_call: TRBJ1-5; cdr3_aa: CASSERDRGLNQPQHF; cdr3_nt: TGTGCCAGCAGTGAACGGGACAGGGGGCTCAATCAGCCCCAGCATTTT
v_call: TRBV5-6; d_call: .; clone_size: .; j_call: TRBJ2-3; cdr3_aa: CASSSLAHWGTDTQYF; cdr3_nt: TGTGCCAGCAGCTCGCTAGCTCACTGGGGCACAGATACGCAGTATTTT
v_call: TRBV29-1; d_call: .; clone_size: .; j_call: TRBJ1-4; cdr3_aa: CSVVRGAGEKLFF; cdr3_nt: TGCAGCGTCGTACGGGGGGCTGGTGAAAAACTGTTTTTT
v_call: TRBV10-3; d_call: .; clone_size: .; j_call: TRBJ2-3; cdr3_aa: CAISAGDVDTQYF; cdr3_nt: TGTGCCATCAGTGCGGGAGACGTAGATACGCAGTATTTT
v_call: TRBV6-5; d_call: TRBD2; clone_size: .; j_call: TRBJ2-3; cdr3_aa: CASSYFAGGSTDTQYF; cdr3_nt: TGTGCCAGCAGTTATTTCGCGGGGGGGAGTACAGATACGCAGTATTTT
v_call: TRBV5-1; d_call: TRBD2; clone_size: .; j_call: TRBJ2-1; cdr3_aa: CASREQLAGGGNEQFF; cdr3_nt: TGCGCCAGCAGGGAACAACTAGCGGGGGGCGGCAATGAGCAGTTCTTC
v_call: TRBV6-5; d_call: .; clone_size: .; j_call: TRBJ2-7; cdr3_aa: CASSYQPLGEQYF; cdr3_nt: TGTGCCAGCAGTTACCAACCCCTCGGCGAGCAGTACTTC
v_call: TRBV6-4; d_call: TRBD1; clone_size: .; j_call: TRBJ1-2; cdr3_aa: CASSVTGAAYGYTF; cdr3_nt: TGTGCCAGCAGTGTAACAGGGGCCGCCTATGGCTACACCTTC
v_call: TRBV12-5; d_call: TRBD1; clone_size: .; j_call: TRBJ1-1; cdr3_aa: CASGRPRTGGDTEAFF; cdr3_nt: TGTGCTAGTGGCCGGCCGCGGACAGGGGGAGACACTGAAGCTTTCTTT
v_call: TRBV20-1; d_call: .; clone_size: .; j_call: TRBJ2-7; cdr3_aa: CSAGGYEQYF; cdr3_nt: TGCAGTGCCGGTGGTTACGAGCAGTACTTC